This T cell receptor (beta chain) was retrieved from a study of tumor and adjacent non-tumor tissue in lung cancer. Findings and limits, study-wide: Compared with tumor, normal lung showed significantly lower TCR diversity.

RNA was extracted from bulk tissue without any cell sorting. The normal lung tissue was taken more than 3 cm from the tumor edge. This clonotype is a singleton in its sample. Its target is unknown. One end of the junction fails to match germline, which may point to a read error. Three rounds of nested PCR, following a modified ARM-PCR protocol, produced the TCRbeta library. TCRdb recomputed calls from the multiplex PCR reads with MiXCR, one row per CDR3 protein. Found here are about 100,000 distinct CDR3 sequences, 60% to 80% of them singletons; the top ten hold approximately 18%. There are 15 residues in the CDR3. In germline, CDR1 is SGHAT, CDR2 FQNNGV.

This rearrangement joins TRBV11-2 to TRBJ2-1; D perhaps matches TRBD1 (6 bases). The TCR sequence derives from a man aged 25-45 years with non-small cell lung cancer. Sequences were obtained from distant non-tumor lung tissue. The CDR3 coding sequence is TGTGTCAGCAGCTTCAGGCCAGGGGCATATAGTGAACAGTTCTTC. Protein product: CVSSFRPGAYSEQFF.